A single sample gave rise to the 29 T cell receptor beta chains below, sequenced in a study of Ad26.COV2.S vaccination and SARS-CoV-2 variants. The treatment was: roughly 19 received Ad26.COV2.S at low or high dose, single or two shots; roughly five received placebo; per-sample allocation not given. Samples analyzed were those drawn on day 63 after the first vaccine or placebo injection. Sequenced by immunoSEQ multiplex PCR; TCRdb stores in-frame clones only, minus some. The table shows 300,000 to 350,000 clones, with about 82% occurring only once. The source was peripheral blood, collected in a trial of Ad26.COV2.S vaccine versus placebo. These receptors were obtained from a person between 18 and 59 years old who received the Ad26.COV2.S COVID-19 vaccine or a placebo.

This sequence joins TRBV6-4 and TRBJ2-3, with D possibly TRBD2 on 6 matching bases. V shed 4 bases and J shed 1 base, with 6 bases lying between them. Per germline, CDR1 MRHNA and CDR2 SNTAGT. The CDR3 has 13 residues. CDR3 sequence reads: CASSAGGTDTQYF. DNA of the CDR3: TGTGCCAGCAGTGCGGGGGGCACAGATACGCAGTATTTT.

The J gene is TRBJ1-2, the V gene TRBV3-1 (or the pseudogene TRBV3-2), with TRBD1 matching 8 bases. V lost 11 bases and J lost 0; bases outside the gene matches: 5. Germline CDR1 LGHDT, CDR2 YNNKEL (reference sequence). CDR3 size: 13 residues. CDR3 sequence (DNA): TGTGCCGTCCAGGGGGCAGCTAACTATGGCTACACCTTC. It encodes CAVQGAANYGYTF.

V is TRBV7-9 and J is TRBJ1-4; a possible D gene is TRBD1 (6 bases). V dropped 5 bases and J dropped 5 bases, with 15 bases sitting between them. The CDR3 sequence is 15 residues long. Germline assignment: CDR1 SEHNR and CDR2 FQNEAQ (reference sequence). CDR3 residues: CASSQGQSSNEKLFF. The CDR3 DNA reads TGTGCCAGCAGCCAAGGACAGTCTTCGAATGAAAAACTGTTTTTT.

V is TRBV10-3 and J is TRBJ1-2; D remains ambiguous. The length of the CDR3 is 16 residues. Trimming shortened V by 0 bases and J by 7 bases, and 18 bases separated the two germline ends. The germline CDR1 and CDR2 sequences are ENHRY and SYGVKD. This CDR3 is CAISESGWAGRGGYTF. The CDR3 DNA reads as TGTGCCATCAGTGAGTCGGGTTGGGCCGGGCGTGGTGGCTACACCTTC.

The genes are TRBV7-9 and TRBJ1-1; D might be TRBD1 (5 bases). Trimming removed 5 bases at V and 1 base at J, with 11 bases between. The CDR3 spans 14 residues. Germline values: CDR1 SEHNR, CDR2 FQNEAQ (reference sequence). In nucleotides, the CDR3 is TGTGCCAGCAGCAGGCGCGGGGGGAACACTGAAGCTTTCTTT. This codes for CASSRRGGNTEAFF.

In its sample, this clone was seen a few times. The V gene is TRBV27, the J gene TRBJ2-6, with D possibly TRBD1 on 5 matching bases. Trimming took 7 bases from V and 1 from J, leaving 11 bases between them. The CDR3 sequence is 15 residues long. CDR1 and CDR2 from the germline V gene are MNHEY and SMNVEV (reference sequence). CDR3 DNA sequence: TGTGCCAGCAAGGGGCGGTTGTCTGGGGCCAACGTCCTGACTTTC. Translating gives CASKGRLSGANVLTF.

The chain combines TRBV18 with TRBJ1-5; no reliable D call. This CDR3 region has 12 residues. Germline V gives CDR1 KGHSH, CDR2 LQKENI. Between the trimmed V and J ends, which lost 4 bases and 9 bases, there was a span of 10 bases. CDR3 DNA: TGTGCCAGCTCACTCGCCTCGGGGCCCCAGCATTTT. It codes for CASSLASGPQHF.

This clone was seen just once. This chain's CDR3 is CASSRLAGGYNEQFF. The CDR3 DNA reads TGTGCCAGCAGCCGTCTAGCGGGGGGATACAATGAGCAGTTCTTC. The chain carries TRBV11-3 and TRBJ2-1; 11 bases match TRBD2. The germline V gene encodes CDR1 SGHNT and CDR2 YENEEA. V shed 5 bases, J shed 4 bases, and the junction held 4 bases outside the gene matches. CDR3 length: 15 residues.

This clone has just a few counts. The chain uses TRBV6-5 and TRBJ1-2; 8 bases are shared with TRBD1. J was trimmed by 8 bases and V by 4 bases; bases with no gene match: 6. The CDR3 contains 13 residues. Germline V gene lookup returns CDR1 MNHEY and CDR2 SVGAGI. The CDR3 loop reads CASSLDRVGGYTF. For the CDR3, the DNA is TGTGCCAGCAGTTTGGACAGGGTGGGAGGCTACACCTTC.

This clone occurred a few times. The gene calls are TRBV15 and TRBJ1-5; D remains ambiguous. The ends were cut back, 1 base at V and 1 base at J, with 8 bases in the middle. CDR1 is LNHNV, CDR2 YYDKDF, per germline (reference sequence). CDR3 length: 15 amino acids. The DNA of the CDR3 is TGTGCCACCAGCAGAGGGAGAGGGAGCAATCAGCCCCAGCATTTT. Residues: CATSRGRGSNQPQHF.

This clone was seen at least ten times. The rearrangement links TRBV6-5 to TRBJ1-2; 8 positions match TRBD1. V gave up 6 bases and J gave up 4 bases; unmatched junction bases: 7. This CDR3 is 14 amino acids long. CDR1 MNHEY and CDR2 SVGAGI come from the germline V gene. The CDR3 protein is CASSPRTGSYGYTF. The CDR3 coding sequence is TGTGCCAGCAGCCCCAGGACAGGGAGCTATGGCTACACCTTC.

The chain links TRBV5-8 to TRBJ2-1; 13 bases are shared with TRBD2. The CDR3 loop spans 16 amino acids. Germline CDR1 is SGHTS and CDR2 is YDEGEE. V shed 3 bases and J 6 bases; nucleotides not matched to a gene: 6. The CDR3 protein is CASSSLTSGGINEQFF. In nucleotides, the CDR3 is TGTGCCAGCAGCTCCTTGACTAGCGGGGGGATCAATGAGCAGTTCTTC.

Points on this clone: This sample includes further DNA sequences coding for the same CDR3. The CDR3 loop is CASSQDLTGAADTQYF. CDR3 DNA sequence: TGCGCCAGCAGCCAAGATCTGACAGGGGCGGCAGATACGCAGTATTTT. The chain carries TRBV4-3 and TRBJ2-3, with 8 bases aligning to TRBD1. Germline values: CDR1 LGHNA, CDR2 YSLEER. The ends lost 0 bases at V and 4 bases at J; junction bases unmatched: 6. This CDR3 comprises 16 residues.

The chain recombines TRBV4-3 with TRBJ2-1; D may be TRBD1 or TRBD2 (5 bases each). V lost 6 bases and J 9 bases, leaving 18 bases between the germline ends. Germline CDR1 LGHNA, CDR2 YSLEER. This CDR3 is built from 14 residues. The CDR3 sequence: CASSRSPGTLEQFF. CDR3 coding DNA: TGCGCCAGCAGTCGCTCCCCCGGGACCCTTGAGCAGTTCTTC.

As DNA, the CDR3 is TGCGCCAGCAGCCAATATTATAGCGGGGGGACAGATACGCAGTATTTT. It translates to CASSQYYSGGTDTQYF. The chain uses TRBV4-1 and TRBJ2-3; 10 bases fit TRBD2. CDR3 length: 16 amino acids. Trimming took 2 bases from V and 3 from J; bases not matched to a gene: 5. Germline V lookup: CDR1 MGHRA, CDR2 YSYEKL.

The chain employs TRBV15 and TRBJ2-7; the D is unclear. In germline, CDR1 is LNHNV, CDR2 YYDKDF (reference sequence). V dropped 0 bases and J dropped 3 bases, with 6 bases sitting between them. The CDR3 loop spans 13 amino acids. CDR3 DNA sequence: TGTGCCACCAGCAGAGATGGCCTCTACGAGCAGTACTTC. Translating it yields CATSRDGLYEQYF.

The genes are TRBV7-2 and TRBJ2-1; a possible D gene is TRBD2 (6 bases). The CDR3 has 16 amino acids. Germline CDR1 reads SGHTA; CDR2 reads FQGNSA. Trimming took off 7 bases at V and 4 bases at J, with 20 bases between the two ends. The CDR3 is CASIRSPGSGYNEQFF. CDR3 DNA: TGTGCCAGCATCCGCTCCCCCGGGAGCGGTTACAATGAGCAGTTCTTC.

The rearrangement joins TRBV6-5 to TRBJ1-1; D is unclear. CDR3 length equals 14 residues. Germline V gene sequence: CDR1 MNHEY, CDR2 SVGAGI. V lost 2 bases, J lost 1 base, and 8 bases lay in between. CDR3 in amino acids: CASSYTLQNTEAFF. The CDR3 region has the DNA TGTGCCAGCAGTTACACCCTACAGAACACTGAAGCTTTCTTT.

Comments on this clone: At the DNA level, this CDR3 is encoded by other sequences in the same sample as well. The J gene is TRBJ1-2, the V gene TRBV5-1; 8 nucleotides match TRBD1. V lost 0 bases to trimming and J lost 0 bases; unmatched junction nucleotides: 1. This CDR3 is built from 15 residues. Germline-derived CDR1 and CDR2 are SGHRS and YFSETQ. As DNA, the CDR3 is TGCGCCAGCAGCTTGGGGGACAGGCCTAACTATGGCTACACCTTC. Translating gives CASSLGDRPNYGYTF. Full variable domain (remainder filled in from reference TRBV5-1 and TRBJ1-2): KAGVTQTPRYLIKTRGQQVTLSCSPISGHRSVSWYQQTPGQGLQFLFEYFSETQRNKGNFPGRFSGRQFSNSRSEMNVSTLELGDSALYLCASSLGDRPNYGYTFGSGTRLTVV.

The V call is TRBV18, the J call TRBJ2-1; D may match TRBD1 or TRBD2 (7 bases each). V lost 3 bases and J lost 4, with 13 bases in between. The V gene's germline CDR1 is KGHSH and CDR2 LQKENI. This CDR3 has 15 amino acids. The CDR3 bases are TGTGCCAGCTCACCTCAGGGGGGGGAATACAATGAGCAGTTCTTC. Translation: CASSPQGGEYNEQFF.

This chain joins TRBV5-1 and TRBJ1-1; tentatively, D is TRBD1 (6 bases). CDR3 length: 15 amino acids. V gave up 2 bases and J gave up 5 bases, with 16 bases separating them. CDR1 and CDR2 from the germline V gene are SGHRS and YFSETQ. Written as DNA, the CDR3 is TGCGCCAGCAGCTTTGAAGACCCAGGGGTGACTGAAGCTTTCTTT. Translated: CASSFEDPGVTEAFF.

The rearrangement uses TRBV10-3 and TRBJ1-1; D ambiguous. The CDR3 runs 13 residues. Per the germline V gene, CDR1 is ENHRY and CDR2 is SYGVKD. The V end lost 7 bases, the J end lost 5 bases, and 14 bases lay between the germline ends. As DNA, the CDR3 is TGTGCCATCACCGAGAAGGGAGGGACTGAAGCTTTCTTT. Residues: CAITEKGGTEAFF.

The CDR3 spells CASGLATTGANTGELFF. In nucleotides, the CDR3 is TGTGCTAGTGGTTTGGCCACCACAGGCGCGAACACCGGGGAGCTGTTTTTT. The chain couples TRBV12-5 to TRBJ2-2, with a possible D match to TRBD1 (5 bases). Looked up from germline, CDR1 is LGHNT and CDR2 is FRNRAP. The V gene lost 1 base and the J gene lost 0 bases, with 12 bases spanning the gap. The CDR3 sequence is 17 residues long. The variable domain in full, completed from reference TRBV12-5 and TRBJ2-2, reads DARVTQTPRHKVTEMGQEVTMRCQPILGHNTVFWYRQTMMQGLELLAYFRNRAPLDDSGMPKDRFSAEMPDATLATLKIQPSEPRDSAVYFCASGLATTGANTGELFFGEGSRLTVL.

The chain carries TRBV7-2 and TRBJ2-5, with a tentative D call TRBD1 (6 bases). The V and J ends lost 1 base and 5 bases respectively, with 8 bases between them. The germline gives CDR1 SGHTA, CDR2 FQGNSA. This CDR3 comprises 13 residues. CDR3: CASSLGTAETQYF. CDR3 DNA: TGTGCCAGCAGCTTAGGGACAGCCGAGACCCAGTACTTC.

This chain links TRBV2 with TRBJ1-3; D call uncertain. Trimming left V 8 bases short and J 8 bases short, with 16 bases between. Germline values: CDR1 SNHLY, CDR2 FYNNEI. The CDR3 is 13 residues long. CDR3 region: CASGRPSGDTIYF. DNA for the CDR3: TGTGCCAGCGGAAGACCCTCCGGGGACACCATATATTTT.

This clone was detected a few times. The V gene is TRBV6-2 or TRBV6-3, the J gene TRBJ1-3; a possible D gene is TRBD1 (5 bases). V was cut by 5 bases and J by 0 bases, with 17 bases left in between. Germline V CDR1 and CDR2: MNHEY, SVGEGT. The CDR3 totals 17 residues. The CDR3 region has the DNA TGTGCCAGCAGTACGGGGCAGTGGACCCACTCTGGAAACACCATATATTTT. Translation: CASSTGQWTHSGNTIYF.

This chain connects TRBV15 to TRBJ2-2; D unresolved. Trimming removed 0 bases from V and 6 bases from J, with 8 bases in between. This CDR3 spans 14 amino acids. Germline V gene lookup returns CDR1 LNHNV and CDR2 YYDKDF (reference sequence). CDR3 in DNA: TGTGCCACCAGCAGAGATACGAGGTCCGGGGAGCTGTTTTTT. It yields the protein CATSRDTRSGELFF.

J is TRBJ1-2 and V is TRBV9; D not resolved. V dropped 6 bases and J dropped 2 bases, with 11 bases sitting between them. From germline, CDR1 is SGDLS and CDR2 YYNGEE. CDR3 size: 13 residues. The CDR3 loop reads CASTRGRNYGYTF. The DNA of the CDR3 is TGTGCCAGCACCCGTGGGAGGAACTATGGCTACACCTTC.

V and J are TRBV5-4 and TRBJ1-2; a possible D gene is TRBD1 (5 bases). The V end lost 5 bases, the J end lost 0 bases, and 11 bases lay between the germline ends. This CDR3 spans 14 amino acids. CDR1 is SGHNT and CDR2 is YYREEE in the germline V gene (reference sequence). The CDR3 nucleotides are TGTGCCAGCAGTCGGTCACAGGCTAACTATGGCTACACCTTC. Residues: CASSRSQANYGYTF.